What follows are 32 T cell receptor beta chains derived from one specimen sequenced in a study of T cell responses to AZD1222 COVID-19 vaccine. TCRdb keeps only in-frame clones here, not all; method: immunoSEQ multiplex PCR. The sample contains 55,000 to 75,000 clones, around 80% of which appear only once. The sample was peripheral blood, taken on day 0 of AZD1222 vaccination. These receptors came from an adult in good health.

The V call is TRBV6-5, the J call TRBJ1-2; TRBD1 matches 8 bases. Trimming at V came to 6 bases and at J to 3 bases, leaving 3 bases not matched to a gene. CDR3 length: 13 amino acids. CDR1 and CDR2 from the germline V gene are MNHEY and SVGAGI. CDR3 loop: CASRAGQDYGYTF. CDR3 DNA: TGTGCCAGCAGGGCGGGACAGGACTATGGCTACACCTTC.

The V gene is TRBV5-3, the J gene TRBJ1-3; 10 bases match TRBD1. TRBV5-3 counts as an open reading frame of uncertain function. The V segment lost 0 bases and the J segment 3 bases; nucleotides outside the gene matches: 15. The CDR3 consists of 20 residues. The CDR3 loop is CARSLVLETGGDRCGNTIYF. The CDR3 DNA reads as TGTGCCAGAAGCTTGGTACTTGAGACAGGGGGCGATAGGTGTGGAAACACCATATATTTT.

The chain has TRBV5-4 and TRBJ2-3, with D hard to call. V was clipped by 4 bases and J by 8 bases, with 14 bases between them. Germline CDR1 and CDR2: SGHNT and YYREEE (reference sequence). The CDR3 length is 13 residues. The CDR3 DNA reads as TGTGCCAGCAGCATAGACTGGGCCGGTACGCAGTATTTT. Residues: CASSIDWAGTQYF.

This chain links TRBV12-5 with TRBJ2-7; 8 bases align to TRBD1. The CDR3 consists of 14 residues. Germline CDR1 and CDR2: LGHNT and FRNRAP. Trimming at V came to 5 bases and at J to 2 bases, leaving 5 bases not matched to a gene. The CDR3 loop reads CASGLGTGAYEQYF. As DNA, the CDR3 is TGTGCTAGTGGTCTCGGGACAGGAGCCTACGAGCAGTACTTC.

CDR3 sequence reads: CASSYSTGPEQYF. CDR3 nucleotide sequence: TGTGCCAGCAGTTACTCGACTGGGCCGGAGCAGTACTTC. The chain recombines TRBV6-6 with TRBJ2-7; D unresolved. V was trimmed by 0 bases and J by 7 bases, leaving 10 bases between them. CDR1 is MNHNY, CDR2 SVGAGI, per germline (reference sequence). The length of the CDR3 is 13 residues.

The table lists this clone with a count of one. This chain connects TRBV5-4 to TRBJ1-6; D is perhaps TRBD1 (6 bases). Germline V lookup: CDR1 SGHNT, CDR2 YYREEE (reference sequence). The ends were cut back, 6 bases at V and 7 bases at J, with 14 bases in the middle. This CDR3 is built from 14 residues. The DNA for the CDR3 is TGTGCCAGCACTGTACAGGGACTGAATTCACCCCTCCACTTT. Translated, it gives CASTVQGLNSPLHF.

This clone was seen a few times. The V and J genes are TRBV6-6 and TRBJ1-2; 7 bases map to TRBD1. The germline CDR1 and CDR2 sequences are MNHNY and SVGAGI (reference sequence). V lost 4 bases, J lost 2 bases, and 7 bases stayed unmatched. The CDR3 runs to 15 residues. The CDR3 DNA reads TGTGCCAGCAGTTCCGGGGGACAGCTCAACTATGGCTACACCTTC. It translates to CASSSGGQLNYGYTF.

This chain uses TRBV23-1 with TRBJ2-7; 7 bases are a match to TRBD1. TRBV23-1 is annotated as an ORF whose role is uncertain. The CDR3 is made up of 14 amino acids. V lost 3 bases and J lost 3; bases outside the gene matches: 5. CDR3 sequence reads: CASSHDRVDYEQYF. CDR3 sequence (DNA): TGCGCCAGCAGTCATGACAGGGTAGACTACGAGCAGTACTTC.

CDR3 sequence (DNA): TGCGCCAGCAGCTTGGCCTCCGGGGGCACTGAAGCTTTCTTT. Its translation is CASSLASGGTEAFF. The genes are TRBV5-1 and TRBJ1-1; D is perhaps TRBD1 (5 bases). Germline V lookup: CDR1 SGHRS, CDR2 YFSETQ. Between the trimmed V and J ends, which lost 0 bases and 4 bases, there was a span of 10 bases. This CDR3 is 14 amino acids long.

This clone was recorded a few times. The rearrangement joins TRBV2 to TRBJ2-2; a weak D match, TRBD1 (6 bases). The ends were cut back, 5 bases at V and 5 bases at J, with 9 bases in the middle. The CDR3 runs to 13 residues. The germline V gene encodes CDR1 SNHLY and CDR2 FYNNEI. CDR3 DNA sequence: TGTGCCAGCAGTCCGACAGGTACCGGGGAGCTGTTTTTT. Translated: CASSPTGTGELFF. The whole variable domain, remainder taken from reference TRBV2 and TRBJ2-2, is EPEVTQTPSHQVTQMGQEVILRCVPISNHLYFYWYRQILGQKVEFLVSFYNNEISEKSEIFDDQFSVERPDGSNFTLKIRSTKLEDSAMYFCASSPTGTGELFFGEGSRLTVL.

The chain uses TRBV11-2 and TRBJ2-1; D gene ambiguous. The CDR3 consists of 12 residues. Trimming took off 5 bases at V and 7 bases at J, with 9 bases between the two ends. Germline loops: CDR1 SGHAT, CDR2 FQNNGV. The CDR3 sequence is CASSPSGNEQFF. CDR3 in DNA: TGTGCCAGCAGCCCCTCCGGAAATGAGCAGTTCTTC.

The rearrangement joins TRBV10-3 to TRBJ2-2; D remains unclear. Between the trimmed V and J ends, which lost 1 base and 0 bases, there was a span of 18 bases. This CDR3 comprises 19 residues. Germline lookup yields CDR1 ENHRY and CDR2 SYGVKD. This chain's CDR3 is CAISELQIPRKANTGELFF. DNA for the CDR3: TGTGCCATCAGTGAGTTACAGATCCCCCGGAAAGCGAACACCGGGGAGCTGTTTTTT.

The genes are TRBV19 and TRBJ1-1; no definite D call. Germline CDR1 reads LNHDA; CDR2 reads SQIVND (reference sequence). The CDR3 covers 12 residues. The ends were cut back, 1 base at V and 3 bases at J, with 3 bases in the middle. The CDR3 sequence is CASSIGHTEAFF. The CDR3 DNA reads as TGTGCCAGTAGTATAGGACACACTGAAGCTTTCTTT.

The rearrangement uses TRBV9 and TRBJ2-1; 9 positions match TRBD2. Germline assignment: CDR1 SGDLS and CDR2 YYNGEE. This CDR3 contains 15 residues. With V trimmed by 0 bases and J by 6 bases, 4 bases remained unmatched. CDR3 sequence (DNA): TGTGCCAGCAGCGTAGGACTAGCGGTAATCAATGAGCAGTTCTTC. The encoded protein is CASSVGLAVINEQFF.

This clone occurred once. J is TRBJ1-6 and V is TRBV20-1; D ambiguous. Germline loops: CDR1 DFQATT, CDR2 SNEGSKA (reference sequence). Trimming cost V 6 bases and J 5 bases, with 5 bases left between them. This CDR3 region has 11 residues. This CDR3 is CSAAHNSPLHF. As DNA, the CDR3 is TGCAGTGCGGCCCATAATTCACCCCTCCACTTT.

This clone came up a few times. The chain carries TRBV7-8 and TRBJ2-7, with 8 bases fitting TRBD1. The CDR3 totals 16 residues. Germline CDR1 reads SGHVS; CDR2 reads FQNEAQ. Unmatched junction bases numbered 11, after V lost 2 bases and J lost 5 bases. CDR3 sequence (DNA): TGTGCCAGCAGCTTACACCTGGGACAGGCCCACGACGAGCAGTACTTC. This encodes CASSLHLGQAHDEQYF. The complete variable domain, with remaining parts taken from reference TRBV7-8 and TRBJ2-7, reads GAGVSQSPRYKVAKRGQDVALRCDPISGHVSLFWYQQALGQGPEFLTYFQNEAQLDKSGLPSDRFFAERPEGSVSTLKIQRTQQEDSAVYLCASSLHLGQAHDEQYFGPGTRLTVT.

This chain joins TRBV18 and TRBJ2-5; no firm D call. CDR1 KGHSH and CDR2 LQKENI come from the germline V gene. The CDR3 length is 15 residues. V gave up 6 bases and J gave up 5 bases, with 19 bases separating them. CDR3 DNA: TGTGCCAGCTCGCTAAGGCTAAAGGAAGGGGAGACCCAGTACTTC. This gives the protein CASSLRLKEGETQYF.

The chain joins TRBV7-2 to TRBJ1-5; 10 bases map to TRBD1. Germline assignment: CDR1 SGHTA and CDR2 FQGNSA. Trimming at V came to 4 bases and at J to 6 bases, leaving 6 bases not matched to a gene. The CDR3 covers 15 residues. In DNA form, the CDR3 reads TGTGCCAGCAGCTCCGGGACAGGGGCTTCTCAGCCCCAGCATTTT. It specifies CASSSGTGASQPQHF.

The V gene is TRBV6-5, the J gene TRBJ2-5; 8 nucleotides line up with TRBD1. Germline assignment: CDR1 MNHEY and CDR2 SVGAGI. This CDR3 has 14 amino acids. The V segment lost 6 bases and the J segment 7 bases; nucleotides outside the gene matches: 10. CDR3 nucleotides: TGTGCCAGCAGGGACCAGGGGGCATTGGGGACCCAGTACTTC. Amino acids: CASRDQGALGTQYF.

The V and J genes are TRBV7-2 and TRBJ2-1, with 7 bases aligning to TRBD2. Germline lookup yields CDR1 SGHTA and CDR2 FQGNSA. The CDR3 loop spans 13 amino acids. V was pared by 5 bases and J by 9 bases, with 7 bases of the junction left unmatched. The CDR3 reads CASSATAGVEQFF. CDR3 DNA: TGTGCCAGCAGCGCGACGGCGGGGGTTGAGCAGTTCTTC.

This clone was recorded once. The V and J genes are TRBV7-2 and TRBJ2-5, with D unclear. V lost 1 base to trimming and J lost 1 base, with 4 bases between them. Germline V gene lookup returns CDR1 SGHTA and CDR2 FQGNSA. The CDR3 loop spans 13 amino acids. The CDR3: CASSLGVQETQYF. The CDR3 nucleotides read TGTGCCAGCAGCTTAGGGGTCCAAGAGACCCAGTACTTC.

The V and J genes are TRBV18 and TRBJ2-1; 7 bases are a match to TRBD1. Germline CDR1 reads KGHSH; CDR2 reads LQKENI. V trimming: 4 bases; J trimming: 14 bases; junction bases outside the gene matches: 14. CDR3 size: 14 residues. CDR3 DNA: TGTGCCAGCTCACTAAGTACACAGGGGAGTGATAAGTTCTTC. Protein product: CASSLSTQGSDKFF.

The CDR3 coding sequence is TGTGCCAGTAATGAGGGGGCAGTAAGAACGGCAATGAACACTGAAGCTTTCTTT. Amino acids: CASNEGAVRTAMNTEAFF. This sequence joins TRBV19 and TRBJ1-1, with 7 nucleotides matching TRBD1. The V segment lost 7 bases and the J segment 0 bases; nucleotides outside the gene matches: 17. Germline-derived CDR1 and CDR2 are LNHDA and SQIVND (reference sequence). The CDR3 runs to 18 residues.

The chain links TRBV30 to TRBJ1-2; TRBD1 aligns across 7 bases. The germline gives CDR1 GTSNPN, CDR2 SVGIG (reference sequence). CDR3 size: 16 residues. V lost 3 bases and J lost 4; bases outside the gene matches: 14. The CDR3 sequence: CAWRRDRPSRGYGYTF. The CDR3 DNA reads TGTGCCTGGAGACGGGACAGACCATCCCGGGGCTATGGCTACACCTTC.

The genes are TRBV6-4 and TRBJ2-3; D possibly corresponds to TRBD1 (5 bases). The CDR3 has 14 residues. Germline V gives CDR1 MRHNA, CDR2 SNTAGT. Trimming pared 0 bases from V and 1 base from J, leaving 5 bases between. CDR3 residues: CASSDSTGTDTQYF. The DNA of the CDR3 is TGTGCCAGCAGTGACTCGACAGGCACAGATACGCAGTATTTT.

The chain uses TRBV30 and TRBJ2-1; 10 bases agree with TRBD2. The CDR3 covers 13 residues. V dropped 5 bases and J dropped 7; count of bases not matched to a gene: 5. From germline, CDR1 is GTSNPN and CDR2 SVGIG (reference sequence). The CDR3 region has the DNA TGTGCCTGGTCTAGCGGGGGTTTAAATGAGCAGTTCTTC. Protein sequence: CAWSSGGLNEQFF.

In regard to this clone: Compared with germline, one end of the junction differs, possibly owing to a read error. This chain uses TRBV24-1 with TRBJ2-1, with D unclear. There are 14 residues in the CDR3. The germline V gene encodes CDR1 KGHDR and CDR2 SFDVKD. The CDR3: CATSDLVSYSEQFF. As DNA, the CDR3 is TGTGCCACCAGTGATTTGGTTTCTTACAGTGAGCAGTTCTTC.

The chain's CDR3 is CASSRRESYGYTF. The CDR3 DNA is TGTGCCAGCAGCCGTAGGGAGTCCTATGGCTACACCTTC. This chain connects TRBV28 to TRBJ1-2; no reliable D call. The CDR3 runs to 13 residues. V was cut by 6 bases and J by 4 bases, with 12 bases left in between. CDR1 and CDR2 (germline): MDHEN, SYDVKM.

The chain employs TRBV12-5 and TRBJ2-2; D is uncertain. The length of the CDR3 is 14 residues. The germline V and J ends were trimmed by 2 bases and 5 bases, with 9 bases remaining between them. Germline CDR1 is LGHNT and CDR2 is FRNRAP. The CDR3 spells CASGLKAATGELFF. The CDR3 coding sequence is TGTGCTAGTGGTTTGAAGGCAGCGACCGGGGAGCTGTTTTTT.

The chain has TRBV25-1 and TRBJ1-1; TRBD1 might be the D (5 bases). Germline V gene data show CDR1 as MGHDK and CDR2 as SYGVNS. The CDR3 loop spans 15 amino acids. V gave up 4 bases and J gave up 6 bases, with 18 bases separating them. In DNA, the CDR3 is TGTGCCAGCAGTGGTCAGCATTCTCCCAGGGCTGAAGCTTTCTTT. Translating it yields CASSGQHSPRAEAFF.

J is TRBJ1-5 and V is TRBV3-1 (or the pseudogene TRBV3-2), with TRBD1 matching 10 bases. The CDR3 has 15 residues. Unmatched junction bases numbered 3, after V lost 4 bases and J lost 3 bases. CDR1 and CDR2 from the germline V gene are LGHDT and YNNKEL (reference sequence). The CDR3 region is CASSPGQGHNQPQHF. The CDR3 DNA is TGTGCCAGCAGCCCGGGACAGGGGCACAATCAGCCCCAGCATTTT.

The CDR3 DNA is TGCGCCAGCAGCATAACCGGGACAGGGATTAATTCACCCCTCCACTTT. Protein sequence: CASSITGTGINSPLHF. This chain connects TRBV5-1 to TRBJ1-6, with 9 positions matching TRBD1. The V gene's germline CDR1 is SGHRS and CDR2 YFSETQ. Losses at the gene ends were 4 bases for V and 6 bases for J; bases not matched to a gene: 8. The CDR3 runs 16 residues. Full variable domain (missing parts from reference TRBV5-1 and TRBJ1-6): KAGVTQTPRYLIKTRGQQVTLSCSPISGHRSVSWYQQTPGQGLQFLFEYFSETQRNKGNFPGRFSGRQFSNSRSEMNVSTLELGDSALYLCASSITGTGINSPLHFGNGTRLTVT.